This is a list of T cell receptor beta chains from one sample in a study of blood T cell repertoires in COVID-19. The data were produced by immunoSEQ multiplex PCR, yet TCRdb's version contains in-frame clones alone and is incomplete. The table includes approximately 230,000 clones, approximately 79% detected once. What was sequenced was peripheral blood. The receptor source for this set is a woman aged 40 to 50 with active or convalescent COVID-19. Both conserved end residues are part of each CDR3. The D gene is left open where the match is weak. Size is omitted from some rows. Given values are once, few, many or a class for expanded clones.

size	D	length	J	V	DNA	CDR3
.	TRBD1	19	TRBJ2-1	TRBV6-6	TGTGCCAGCAGTCAACGGGGGTCCGGGACAGGTCATAAAGTGGATGAGCAGTTCTTC	CASSQRGSGTGHKVDEQFF
.	TRBD2	17	TRBJ2-3	TRBV6-2/TRBV6-3	TGTGCCAGCAGTGGACTAGCGGGGGGGCTGGCCCCAGATACGCAGTATTTT	CASSGLAGGLAPDTQYF
.	TRBD1	14	TRBJ2-7	TRBV10-3	TGTGCCACCACGGGACAGGGGGCAAGATACGAGCAGTACTTC	CATTGQGARYEQYF
.	.	14	TRBJ1-1	TRBV4-2	TGTGCCAGCAGCCCCTATGGGGCGGGATCTGAAGCTTTCTTT	CASSPYGAGSEAFF
.	.	14	TRBJ1-5	TRBV6-1	TGTGCCAGCAGTGAAGTGACATGGGATCAGCCCCAGCATTTT	CASSEVTWDQPQHF
.	.	18	TRBJ1-6	TRBV20-1	TGCAGTGCTAGTGGGTCCTCAGGAATACGCCTTTATAATTCACCCCTCCACTTT	CSASGSSGIRLYNSPLHF
.	TRBD2	17	TRBJ2-2	TRBV5-4	TGTGCCAGCAGCCGGACTAGCGGGGGAGCATACACCGGGGAGCTGTTTTTT	CASSRTSGGAYTGELFF
.	TRBD1	15	TRBJ1-1	TRBV5-1	TGCGCCAGCAGCCCTTCAGGGGGCGGCAACACTGAAGCTTTCTTT	CASSPSGGGNTEAFF
.	TRBD1	14	TRBJ1-4	TRBV19	TGTGCCAGTAGTACAAGGACAGGGCAGGAAAAACTGTTTTTT	CASSTRTGQEKLFF
few	.	13	TRBJ1-3	TRBV9	TGTGCCAGCAGCGTAGCCCAAGGAAACACCATATATTTT	CASSVAQGNTIYF
.	.	13	TRBJ1-6	TRBV25-1	TGTGCCAGCAGGGCCAGGTATAATTCACCCCTCCACTTT	CASRARYNSPLHF
.	.	17	TRBJ1-1	TRBV30	TGTGCCTGGAGTGAGTCTTTCGGCAGGGTTATGAACACTGAAGCTTTCTTT	CAWSESFGRVMNTEAFF
.	.	15	TRBJ1-5	TRBV11-2	TGTGCCAGCAGCTTAGTCGGCCGAGGTAATCAGCCCCAGCATTTT	CASSLVGRGNQPQHF
many	TRBD1	14	TRBJ1-2	TRBV6-6	TGTGCCAGCAGCGACGGACAGGGAACCTATGGCTACACCTTC	CASSDGQGTYGYTF
.	.	16	TRBJ1-1	TRBV19	TGTGCCAGTAGCCAAACTCAGGGCGAAATGAACACTGAAGCTTTCTTT	CASSQTQGEMNTEAFF
few	.	12	TRBJ1-2	TRBV18	TGTGCCAGCTCACCGGGCCAGGGTGGCTACACCTTC	CASSPGQGGYTF
.	.	14	TRBJ1-1	TRBV10-3	TGTGCCATCAGGGACTTAGGGGGAGGGACTGAAGCTTTCTTT	CAIRDLGGGTEAFF
.	.	16	TRBJ2-5	TRBV11-1	TGTGCCAGCAGCTTACGAGGCCAGGGATGGCAAGAGACCCAGTACTTC	CASSLRGQGWQETQYF
.	TRBD2	14	TRBJ2-7	TRBV11-2	TGTGCCAGCAGCCTCCCGACTAGCTTCTACGAGCAGTACTTC	CASSLPTSFYEQYF
.	.	14	TRBJ2-3	TRBV10-3	TGTGCCATCAGTTTTAGGACAAGCACAGATACGCAGTATTTT	CAISFRTSTDTQYF
.	.	14	TRBJ2-2	TRBV5-1	TGCGCCAGCAGCGGCCGACAGAACACCGGGGAGCTGTTTTTT	CASSGRQNTGELFF
once	.	15	TRBJ2-3	TRBV5-1	TGCGCCAGCAGCCCGAACGGGGGGCGCACAGATACGCAGTATTTT	CASSPNGGRTDTQYF
.	TRBD1	17	TRBJ1-6	TRBV5-1	TGCGCCCGCAGCTTGGCCGGGGGGGACAGGGGTGATTCACCCCTCCACTTT	CARSLAGGDRGDSPLHF
once	TRBD1	15	TRBJ1-1	TRBV2	TGTGCCAGCAGTGTGGACAGGGTAGGACACACTGAAGCTTTCTTT	CASSVDRVGHTEAFF
few	TRBD1	14	TRBJ1-2	TRBV24-1	TGTGCCACCAGTGACTCGGACAGGTCCTATGGCTACACCTTC	CATSDSDRSYGYTF
.	.	15	TRBJ2-5	TRBV27	TGTGCCAGCAGTTCCTCCCCCCGACAGCAAGAGACCCAGTACTTC	CASSSSPRQQETQYF
.	.	16	TRBJ1-3	TRBV5-1	TGCGCCAGCAGCCCCGCGGGGCGGACCTCTGGAAACACCATATATTTT	CASSPAGRTSGNTIYF
.	TRBD1	17	TRBJ2-7	TRBV18	TGTGCCAGCTCGTCCCAAACCCTGGGACAGTTTTCCTACGAGCAGTACTTC	CASSSQTLGQFSYEQYF
.	TRBD1	17	TRBJ1-3	TRBV5-6	TGTGCCAGCAGCAACCCCTCGGGACAGGCCTCTGGAAACACCATATATTTT	CASSNPSGQASGNTIYF
.	TRBD1	14	TRBJ1-4	TRBV30	TGTGCCTGGAGTGGGGGGACAGGGCATGAAAAACTGTTTTTT	CAWSGGTGHEKLFF
.	.	19	TRBJ1-6	TRBV5-1	TGCGCCAGCAGCTTGGCCACGGGGGGAGCCAGGTCCGGTAATTCACCCCTCCACTTT	CASSLATGGARSGNSPLHF
.	.	10	TRBJ1-2	TRBV18	TGTGCCAGCTCTCTTTATGGCTACACCTTC	CASSLYGYTF
.	TRBD1	15	TRBJ2-7	TRBV2	TGTGCCAGCAGGCATACAGGGGCCGCTTCCTACGAGCAGTACTTC	CASRHTGAASYEQYF
.	TRBD1	18	TRBJ1-1	TRBV25-1	TGTGCCAGCAGTGGATTTTCGCGGGCAGGGGGCGCCTACACTGAAGCTTTCTTT	CASSGFSRAGGAYTEAFF
.	.	13	TRBJ1-2	TRBV29-1	TGCAGCGGGAAGACAGGAATTACTTATGGCTACACCTTC	CSGKTGITYGYTF
.	.	15	TRBJ2-3	TRBV11-2	TGTGCCAGCAGCTATAGCGGTTCTAGCACAGATACGCAGTATTTT	CASSYSGSSTDTQYF
.	TRBD1	15	TRBJ2-7	TRBV11-2	TGTGCCAGCAGCCCTCTTCCGGGACAGGGGTCCGAGCAGTACTTC	CASSPLPGQGSEQYF
many	TRBD1	13	TRBJ2-5	TRBV7-2	TGTGCCAGCAGCTTTACAGGGGGAGAGACCCAGTACTTC	CASSFTGGETQYF
.	.	12	TRBJ2-7	TRBV4-1	TGCGCCAGCAGCCCCCCGGGCTACGAGCAGTACTTC	CASSPPGYEQYF